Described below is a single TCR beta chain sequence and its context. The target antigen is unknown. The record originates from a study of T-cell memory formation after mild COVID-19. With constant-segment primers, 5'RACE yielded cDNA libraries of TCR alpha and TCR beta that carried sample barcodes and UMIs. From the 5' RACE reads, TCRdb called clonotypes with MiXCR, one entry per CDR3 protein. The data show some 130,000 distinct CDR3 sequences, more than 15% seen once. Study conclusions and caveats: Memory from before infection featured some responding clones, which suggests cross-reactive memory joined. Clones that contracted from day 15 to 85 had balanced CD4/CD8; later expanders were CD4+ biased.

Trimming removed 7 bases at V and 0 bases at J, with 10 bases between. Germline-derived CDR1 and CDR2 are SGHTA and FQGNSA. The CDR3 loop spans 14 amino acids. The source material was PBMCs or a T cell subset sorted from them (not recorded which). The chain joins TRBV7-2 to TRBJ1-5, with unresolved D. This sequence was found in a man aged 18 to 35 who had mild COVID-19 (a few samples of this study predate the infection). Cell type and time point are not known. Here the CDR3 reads CASTSTNSNQPQHF. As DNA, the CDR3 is TGTGCCAGCACCTCGACGAATAGCAATCAGCCCCAGCATTTT.